This TCR beta chain was retrieved from a study of T cells in Graves' hyperthyroidism and ophthalmopathy. Whole-study findings and limits: In blood, most of the thyroid clonotypes expanded above 0.001 were also present.

Researchers amplified the TCR beta CDR3 regions from RNA transcripts. The HTBI primer set drove a first-round RT-PCR of the TCR CDR3. TCRdb reprocessed the multiplex PCR reads with MiXCR, giving one entry per CDR3 protein. The sample has about 720,000 distinct CDR3 sequences, approximately 18% seen once. The CDR3 totals 15 residues. V dropped 3 bases and J dropped 8 bases, with 19 bases sitting between them. The V gene's germline CDR1 is SEHNR and CDR2 FQNEAQ (reference sequence). This clonotype came up many times. Antigen specificity is unknown. Subjects aged 18 to 65 presented with newly diagnosed hyperthyroidism of less than 2 months' duration. The diagnostic basis comprised clinical symptoms, serum thyroxine and TRAb, thyroid ultrasound and orbital computed tomography. Fresh peripheral blood, more than 8 ml of it, supplied the PBMCs.

The sequenced sample was blood. The J gene is TRBJ1-2, the V gene TRBV7-9, with D possibly matching TRBD1 (5 bases). This TCR derives from a woman between 45 and 65 years old with Graves' hyperthyroidism that later progressed to Graves' ophthalmopathy. This CDR3 is CASSLGDGWVVGYTF. The CDR3 DNA follows: TGTGCCAGCAGCTTGGGGGATGGATGGGTCGTGGGCTACACCTTC.